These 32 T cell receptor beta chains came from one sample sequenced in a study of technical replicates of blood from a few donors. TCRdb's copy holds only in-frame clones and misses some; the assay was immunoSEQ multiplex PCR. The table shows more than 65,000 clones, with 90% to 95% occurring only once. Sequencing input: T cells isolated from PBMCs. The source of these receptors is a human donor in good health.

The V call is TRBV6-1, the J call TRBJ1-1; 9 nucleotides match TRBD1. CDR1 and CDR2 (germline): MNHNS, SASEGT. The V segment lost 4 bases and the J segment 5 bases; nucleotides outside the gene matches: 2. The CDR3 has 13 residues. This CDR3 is CASSGTGVTEAFF. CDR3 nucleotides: TGTGCCAGCAGTGGGACAGGGGTAACTGAAGCTTTCTTT.

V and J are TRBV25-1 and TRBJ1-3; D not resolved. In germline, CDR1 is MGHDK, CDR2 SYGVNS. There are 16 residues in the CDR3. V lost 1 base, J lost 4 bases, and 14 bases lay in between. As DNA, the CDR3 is TGTGCCAGCAGTGAATTTTTGTCAGTCCAAGGAAACACCATATATTTT. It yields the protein CASSEFLSVQGNTIYF.

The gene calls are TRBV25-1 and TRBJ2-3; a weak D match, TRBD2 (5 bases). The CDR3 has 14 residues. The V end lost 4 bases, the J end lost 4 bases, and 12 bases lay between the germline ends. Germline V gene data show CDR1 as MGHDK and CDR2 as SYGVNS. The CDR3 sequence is CASSGWKGADTQYF. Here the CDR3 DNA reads TGTGCCAGCAGTGGTTGGAAGGGAGCAGATACGCAGTATTTT.

In nucleotides, the CDR3 is TGTGCCAGCAGCCAAGAGGAACTAGCGGGAGTAGATTATTTT. Encoded protein: CASSQEELAGVDYF. This chain joins TRBV4-2 and TRBJ2-3; 11 bases are a match to TRBD2. Trimming at V came to 0 bases and at J to 15 bases, leaving 8 bases not matched to a gene. The V gene's germline CDR1 is LGHNA and CDR2 YNFKEQ. There are 14 residues in the CDR3.

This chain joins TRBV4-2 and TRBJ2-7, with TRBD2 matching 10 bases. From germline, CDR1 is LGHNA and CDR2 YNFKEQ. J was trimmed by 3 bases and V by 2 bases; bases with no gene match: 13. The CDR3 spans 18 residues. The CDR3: CASSQPSSGGLQNYEQYF. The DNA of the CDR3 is TGTGCCAGCAGCCAACCATCTAGCGGGGGTCTGCAAAACTACGAGCAGTACTTC.

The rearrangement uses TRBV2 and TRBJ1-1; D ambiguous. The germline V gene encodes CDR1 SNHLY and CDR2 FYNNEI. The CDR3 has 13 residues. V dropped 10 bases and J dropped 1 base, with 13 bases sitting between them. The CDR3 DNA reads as TGTGCCACCCTGGCCGAGGGGAACACTGAAGCTTTCTTT. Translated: CATLAEGNTEAFF.

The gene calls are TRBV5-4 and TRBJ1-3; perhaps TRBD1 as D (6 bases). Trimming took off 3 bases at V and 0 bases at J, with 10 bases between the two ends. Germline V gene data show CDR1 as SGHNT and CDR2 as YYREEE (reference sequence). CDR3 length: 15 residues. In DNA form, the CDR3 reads TGTGCCAGCAGCTCGGACAGCTACTCTGGAAACACCATATATTTT. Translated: CASSSDSYSGNTIYF.

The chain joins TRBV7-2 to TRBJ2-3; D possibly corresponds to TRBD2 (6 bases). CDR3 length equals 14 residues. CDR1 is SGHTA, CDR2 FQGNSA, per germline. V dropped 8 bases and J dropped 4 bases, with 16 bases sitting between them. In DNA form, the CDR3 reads TGTGCCAGCTGCCGGGGAGGCACCGCAGATACGCAGTATTTT. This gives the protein CASCRGGTADTQYF.

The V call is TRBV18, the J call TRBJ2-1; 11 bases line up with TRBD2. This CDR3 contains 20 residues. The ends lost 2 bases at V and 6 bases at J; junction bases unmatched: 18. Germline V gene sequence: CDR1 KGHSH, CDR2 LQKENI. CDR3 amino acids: CASSPFSPGTSGFLLNEQFF. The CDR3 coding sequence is TGTGCCAGCTCACCATTTAGCCCCGGGACTAGCGGTTTCCTCCTCAATGAGCAGTTCTTC.

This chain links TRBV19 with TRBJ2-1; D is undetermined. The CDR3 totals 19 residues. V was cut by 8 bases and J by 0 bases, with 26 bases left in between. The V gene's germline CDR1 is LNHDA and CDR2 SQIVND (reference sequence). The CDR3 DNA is TGTGCCAGTCAGTATGGGTTTGGGCTGCTTAGAAGCTCCTACAATGAGCAGTTCTTC. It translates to CASQYGFGLLRSSYNEQFF.

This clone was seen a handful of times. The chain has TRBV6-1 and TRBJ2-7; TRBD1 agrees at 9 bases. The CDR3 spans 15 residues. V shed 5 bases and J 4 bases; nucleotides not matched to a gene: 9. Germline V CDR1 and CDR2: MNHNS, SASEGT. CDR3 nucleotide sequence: TGTGCCAGCAGTTCGGTCGACAGGGGGGGTTACGAGCAGTACTTC. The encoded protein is CASSSVDRGGYEQYF.

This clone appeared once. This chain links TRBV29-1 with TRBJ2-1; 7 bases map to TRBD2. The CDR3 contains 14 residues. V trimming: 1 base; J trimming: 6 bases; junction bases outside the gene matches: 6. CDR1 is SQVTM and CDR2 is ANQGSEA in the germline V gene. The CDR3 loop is CSVEVAGKINEQFF. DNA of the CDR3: TGCAGCGTTGAAGTAGCGGGCAAGATCAATGAGCAGTTCTTC.

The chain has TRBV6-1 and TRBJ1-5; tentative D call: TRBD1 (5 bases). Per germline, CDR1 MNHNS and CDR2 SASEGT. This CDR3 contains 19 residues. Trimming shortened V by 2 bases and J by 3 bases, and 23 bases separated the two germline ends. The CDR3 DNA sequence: TGTGCCAGCAGTGAACCCCTCCGTTCGCTCCGGGGGGACAATCAGCCCCAGCATTTT. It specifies CASSEPLRSLRGDNQPQHF.

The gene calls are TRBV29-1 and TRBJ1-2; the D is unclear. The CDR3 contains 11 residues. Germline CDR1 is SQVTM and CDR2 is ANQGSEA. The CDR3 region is CRVAGGNGYTF. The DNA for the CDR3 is TGCAGGGTGGCTGGAGGAAATGGCTACACCTTC.

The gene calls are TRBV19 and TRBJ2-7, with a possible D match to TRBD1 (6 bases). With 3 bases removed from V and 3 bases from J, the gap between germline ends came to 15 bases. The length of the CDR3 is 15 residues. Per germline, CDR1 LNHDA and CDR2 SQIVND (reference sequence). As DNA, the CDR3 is TGTGCCAGTAGTATCAGGGGAACTAACCGCTACGAGCAGTACTTC. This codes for CASSIRGTNRYEQYF.

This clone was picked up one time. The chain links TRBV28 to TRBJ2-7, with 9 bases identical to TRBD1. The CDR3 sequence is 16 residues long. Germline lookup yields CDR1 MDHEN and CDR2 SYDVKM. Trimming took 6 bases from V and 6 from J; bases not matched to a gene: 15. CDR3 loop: CASSSGSTGGRGEQYF. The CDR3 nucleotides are TGTGCCAGCAGCTCTGGATCTACAGGGGGCAGGGGCGAGCAGTACTTC.

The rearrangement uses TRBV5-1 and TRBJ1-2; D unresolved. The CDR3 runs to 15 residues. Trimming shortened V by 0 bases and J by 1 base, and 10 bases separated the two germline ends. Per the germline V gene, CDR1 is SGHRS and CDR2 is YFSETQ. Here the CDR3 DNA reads TGCGCCAGCAGCTTGGTCCCCGGTAGTAACTATGGCTACACCTTC. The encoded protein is CASSLVPGSNYGYTF.

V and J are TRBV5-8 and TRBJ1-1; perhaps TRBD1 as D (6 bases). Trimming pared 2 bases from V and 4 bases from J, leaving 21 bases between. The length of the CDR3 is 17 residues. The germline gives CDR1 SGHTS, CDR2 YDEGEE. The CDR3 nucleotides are TGTGCCAGCAGCTTAGTTATCGGGGGGCGGATGAGCACTGAAGCTTTCTTT. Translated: CASSLVIGGRMSTEAFF.

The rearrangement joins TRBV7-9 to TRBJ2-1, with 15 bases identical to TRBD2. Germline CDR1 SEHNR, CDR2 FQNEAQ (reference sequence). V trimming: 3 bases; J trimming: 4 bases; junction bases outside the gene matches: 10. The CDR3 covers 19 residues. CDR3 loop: CASSLRPGLAGGNYNEQFF. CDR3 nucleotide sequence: TGTGCCAGCAGCTTGAGACCGGGACTAGCGGGAGGCAATTACAATGAGCAGTTCTTC.

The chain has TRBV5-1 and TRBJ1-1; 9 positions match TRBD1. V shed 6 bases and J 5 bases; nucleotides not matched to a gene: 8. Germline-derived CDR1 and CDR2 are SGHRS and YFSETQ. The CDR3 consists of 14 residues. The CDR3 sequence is CASNLGQGGTEAFF. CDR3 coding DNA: TGCGCCAGCAACCTGGGACAGGGTGGAACTGAAGCTTTCTTT.

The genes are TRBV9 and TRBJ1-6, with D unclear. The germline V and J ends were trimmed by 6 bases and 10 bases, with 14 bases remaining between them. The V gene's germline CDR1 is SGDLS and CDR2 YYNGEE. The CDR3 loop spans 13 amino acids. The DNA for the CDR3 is TGTGCCAGCACCCAGGAAGGGAGGTCACCCCTCCACTTT. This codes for CASTQEGRSPLHF.

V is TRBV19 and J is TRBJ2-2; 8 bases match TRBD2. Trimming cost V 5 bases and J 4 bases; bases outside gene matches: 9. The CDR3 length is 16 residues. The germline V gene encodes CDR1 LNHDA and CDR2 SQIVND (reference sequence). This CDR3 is CASSSRGLVGTGELFF. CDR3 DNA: TGTGCCAGTAGTTCTCGGGGACTAGTGGGCACCGGGGAGCTGTTTTTT.

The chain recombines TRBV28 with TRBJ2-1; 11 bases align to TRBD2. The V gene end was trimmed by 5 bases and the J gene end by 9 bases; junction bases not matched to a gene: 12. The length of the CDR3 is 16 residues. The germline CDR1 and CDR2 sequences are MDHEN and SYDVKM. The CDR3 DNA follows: TGTGCCAGCAGTCCCGGAATTAGCGGGAGGGCCGGTGAGCAGTTCTTC. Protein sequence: CASSPGISGRAGEQFF.

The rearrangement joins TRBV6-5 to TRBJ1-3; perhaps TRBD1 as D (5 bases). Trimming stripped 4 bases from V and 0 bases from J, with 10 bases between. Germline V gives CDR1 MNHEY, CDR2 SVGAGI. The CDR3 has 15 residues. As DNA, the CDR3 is TGTGCCAGCAGTTTATCCGGGGGCTCTGGAAACACCATATATTTT. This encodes CASSLSGGSGNTIYF.

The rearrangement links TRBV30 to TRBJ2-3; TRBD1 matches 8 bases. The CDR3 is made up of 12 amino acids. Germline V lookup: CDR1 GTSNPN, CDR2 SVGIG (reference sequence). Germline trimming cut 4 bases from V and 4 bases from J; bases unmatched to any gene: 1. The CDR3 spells CAWTGGADTQYF. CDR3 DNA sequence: TGTGCCTGGACAGGGGGCGCAGATACGCAGTATTTT.

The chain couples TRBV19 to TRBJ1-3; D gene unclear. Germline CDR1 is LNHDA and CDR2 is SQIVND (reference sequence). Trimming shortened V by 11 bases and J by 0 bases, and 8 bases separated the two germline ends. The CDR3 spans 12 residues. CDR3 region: CAARSSGNTIYF. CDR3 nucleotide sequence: TGTGCCGCCCGGAGCTCTGGAAACACCATATATTTT.

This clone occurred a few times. CDR3 bases: TGTGCCTGGAGTGAGGGACTAGGGATTTCAGAGACCCAGTACTTC. Translation: CAWSEGLGISETQYF. The chain joins TRBV30 to TRBJ2-5; TRBD2 agrees at 8 bases. Trimming took 1 base from V and 4 from J; bases not matched to a gene: 8. Per the germline V gene, CDR1 is GTSNPN and CDR2 is SVGIG (reference sequence). The CDR3 totals 15 residues.

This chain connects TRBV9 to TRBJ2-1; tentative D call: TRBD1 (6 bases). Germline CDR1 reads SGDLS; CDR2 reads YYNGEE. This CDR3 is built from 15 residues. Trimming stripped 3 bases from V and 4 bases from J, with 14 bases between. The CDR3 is CASSASGTPYNEQFF. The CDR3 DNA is TGTGCCAGCAGCGCGTCCGGGACACCGTACAATGAGCAGTTCTTC.

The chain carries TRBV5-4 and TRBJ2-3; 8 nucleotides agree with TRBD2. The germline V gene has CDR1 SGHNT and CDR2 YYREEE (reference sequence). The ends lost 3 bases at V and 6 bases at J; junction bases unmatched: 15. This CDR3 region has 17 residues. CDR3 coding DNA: TGTGCCAGCAGCTCCGGTGGAGCGGGGGAGACGAGGGATACGCAGTATTTT. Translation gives CASSSGGAGETRDTQYF. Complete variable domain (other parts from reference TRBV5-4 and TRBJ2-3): ETGVTQSPTHLIKTRGQQVTLRCSSQSGHNTVSWYQQALGQGPQFIFQYYREEENGRGNFPPRFSGLQFPNYSSELNVNALELDDSALYLCASSSGGAGETRDTQYFGPGTRLTVL.

The CDR3 nucleotides read TGTGCCAGCACCCGGACAGGGGCGCAGTACAATGAGCAGTTCTTC. As protein: CASTRTGAQYNEQFF. The gene calls are TRBV2 and TRBJ2-1; 9 nucleotides agree with TRBD1. J lost 4 bases, V lost 7 bases, and 8 bases had no gene match. This CDR3 spans 15 amino acids. The germline gives CDR1 SNHLY, CDR2 FYNNEI.

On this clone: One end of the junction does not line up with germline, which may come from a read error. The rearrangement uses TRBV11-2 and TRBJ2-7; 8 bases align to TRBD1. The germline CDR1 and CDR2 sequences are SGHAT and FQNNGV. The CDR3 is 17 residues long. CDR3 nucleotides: TGTGCCAGCAGCCTAGACTACCGGGACAGGTCGTCCTACGAGCAGTACTTC. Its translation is CASSLDYRDRSSYEQYF. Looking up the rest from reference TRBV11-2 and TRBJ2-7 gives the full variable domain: EAGVAQSPRYKIIEKRQSVAFWCNPISGHATLYWYQQILGQGPKLLIQFQNNGVVDDSQLPKDRFSAERLKGVDSTLKIQPAKLEDSAVYLCASSLDYRDRSSYEQYFGPGTRLTVT.

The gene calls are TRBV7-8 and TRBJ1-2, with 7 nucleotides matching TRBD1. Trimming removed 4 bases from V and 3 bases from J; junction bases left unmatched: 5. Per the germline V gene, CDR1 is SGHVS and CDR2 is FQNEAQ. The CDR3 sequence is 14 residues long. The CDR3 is CASSSRQGYYGYTF. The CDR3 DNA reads TGTGCCAGCAGCTCCCGACAGGGATACTATGGCTACACCTTC.